The rows below give T cell receptor beta chains drawn from one sample of a study of T cell repertoires in cytomegalovirus infection. TCRdb re-called the reads through MiXCR, storing one row per CDR3 protein. The data contain some 500,000 distinct CDR3 sequences, about 40% of them singletons. What these receptors recognize is not known. The sequences come from cultured PBMCs, collected from culture after CMV antigen stimulation. Receptors were obtained from a human donor in good health (CMV status not recorded). Some clones in this sample may be carry-over from other donors' samples. Each CDR3 is given with its conserved first and last residue. A D gene is named only where the DNA matches it firmly. Rows give clone size only sometimes, using once, few, many, or a class for an expanded clone.

CDR3 DNA: TGTGCCATCAGTGACCACCTTACCCTCTACGAGCAGTACTTC; CDR3 protein: CAISDHLTLYEQYF; J gene: TRBJ2-7; clone size: NA; CDR3 length: 14; D gene: NA; V gene: TRBV10-3
CDR3 DNA: TGCGCCAGCAGTCAAACACGAGCTAGCGGATCCTACGAGCAGTACTTC; CDR3 protein: CASSQTRASGSYEQYF; J gene: TRBJ2-7; clone size: NA; CDR3 length: 16; D gene: TRBD2; V gene: TRBV23-1
CDR3 DNA: TGTGCCAGCAGCTTACCCGAGGGGGATGAGCAGTTCTTC; CDR3 protein: CASSLPEGDEQFF; J gene: TRBJ2-1; clone size: once; CDR3 length: 13; D gene: NA; V gene: TRBV11-3
CDR3 DNA: TGCAGTGCCGGCGGGCTGGGGGGGTACGAGCAGTACTTC; CDR3 protein: CSAGGLGGYEQYF; J gene: TRBJ2-7; clone size: NA; CDR3 length: 13; D gene: TRBD2; V gene: TRBV20-1
CDR3 DNA: TGTGCCAGCAGTGAAGACTTGACTAGCGCCAACTCCTACAATGAGCAGTTCTTC; CDR3 protein: CASSEDLTSANSYNEQFF; J gene: TRBJ2-1; clone size: NA; CDR3 length: 18; D gene: TRBD2; V gene: TRBV6-1
CDR3 DNA: TGTGCCAGCAGTTTATTGGGTAGGGGGAGCAATGAGCAGTTCTTC; CDR3 protein: CASSLLGRGSNEQFF; J gene: TRBJ2-1; clone size: few; CDR3 length: 15; D gene: NA; V gene: TRBV28
CDR3 DNA: TGTGCCAGCAGCTTAGAAAGGACTAGCGGCTACGAGCAGTACTTC; CDR3 protein: CASSLERTSGYEQYF; J gene: TRBJ2-7; clone size: NA; CDR3 length: 15; D gene: TRBD2; V gene: TRBV7-2
CDR3 DNA: TGTGCCAGCAGTCCCATTTCGATGGCTAGCGGCACAGATACGCAGTATTTT; CDR3 protein: CASSPISMASGTDTQYF; J gene: TRBJ2-3; clone size: few; CDR3 length: 17; D gene: NA; V gene: TRBV6-6
CDR3 DNA: TGTGCCAGCAGTTACCCCCAAACCGGGACAGGGACAGATTACGAGCAGTACTTC; CDR3 protein: CASSYPQTGTGTDYEQYF; J gene: TRBJ2-7; clone size: NA; CDR3 length: 18; D gene: TRBD1; V gene: TRBV6-2/TRBV6-3
CDR3 DNA: TGTGCCAGCAGCGTACTCGGGACAGCCTACTACGAGCAGTACTTC; CDR3 protein: CASSVLGTAYYEQYF; J gene: TRBJ2-7; clone size: NA; CDR3 length: 15; D gene: TRBD1; V gene: TRBV28
CDR3 DNA: TGTGCCAGCAGCCGACCGGGACTAGCGGGAGGGAGCTCCTACAATGAGCAGTTCTTC; CDR3 protein: CASSRPGLAGGSSYNEQFF; J gene: TRBJ2-1; clone size: few; CDR3 length: 19; D gene: TRBD2; V gene: TRBV7-2
CDR3 DNA: TGCGCCAGCAGAGGCGGGAGCGATGAGCAGTTCTTC; CDR3 protein: CASRGGSDEQFF; J gene: TRBJ2-1; clone size: once; CDR3 length: 12; D gene: TRBD2; V gene: TRBV4-1
CDR3 DNA: TGTGCCAGCAGCCGAGGACAGGGAGCCATCAGTGGCAATGAGCAGTTCTTC; CDR3 protein: CASSRGQGAISGNEQFF; J gene: TRBJ2-1; clone size: many; CDR3 length: 17; D gene: TRBD1; V gene: TRBV7-2
CDR3 DNA: TGTGCCAGCAGCCCCCGGGGGGCCGGGACCCAGTACTTC; CDR3 protein: CASSPRGAGTQYF; J gene: TRBJ2-5; clone size: NA; CDR3 length: 13; D gene: NA; V gene: TRBV7-2
CDR3 DNA: TGTGCCAGTGGAAGCATAGGGGGCAGCGGTGATGGCTACACCTTC; CDR3 protein: CASGSIGGSGDGYTF; J gene: TRBJ1-2; clone size: NA; CDR3 length: 15; D gene: TRBD1; V gene: TRBV19
CDR3 DNA: TGTGCCAGCAGGGGGGGACAGGGATCCCCCGGGGAGCTGTTTTTT; CDR3 protein: CASRGGQGSPGELFF; J gene: TRBJ2-2; clone size: NA; CDR3 length: 15; D gene: TRBD1; V gene: TRBV6-1
CDR3 DNA: TGCGCCAGCAGCTTGGGGACTAGCCGTTATTACAATGAGCAGTTCTTC; CDR3 protein: CASSLGTSRYYNEQFF; J gene: TRBJ2-1; clone size: NA; CDR3 length: 16; D gene: TRBD2; V gene: TRBV5-1
CDR3 DNA: TGTGCCAGCAGCCTAAGTGGGACACCGAATTCACCCCTCCACTTT; CDR3 protein: CASSLSGTPNSPLHF; J gene: TRBJ1-6; clone size: NA; CDR3 length: 15; D gene: NA; V gene: TRBV4-2
CDR3 DNA: TGTGCCAGCTTTTCTCAGGGGTGGAACACTGAAGCTTTCTTT; CDR3 protein: CASFSQGWNTEAFF; J gene: TRBJ1-1; clone size: NA; CDR3 length: 14; D gene: NA; V gene: TRBV2
CDR3 DNA: TGTGCCAGCAGGAAACTAGGGGATACGCAGTATTTT; CDR3 protein: CASRKLGDTQYF; J gene: TRBJ2-3; clone size: NA; CDR3 length: 12; D gene: NA; V gene: TRBV2
CDR3 DNA: TGTGCCAGCAGTCCTGACGCCGAATACCGGACAGTTGGCTACACCTTC; CDR3 protein: CASSPDAEYRTVGYTF; J gene: TRBJ1-2; clone size: NA; CDR3 length: 16; D gene: NA; V gene: TRBV28
CDR3 DNA: TGTGCCAGTCGAGACGGGCTAGCGGTACCTACGCAGTATTTT; CDR3 protein: CASRDGLAVPTQYF; J gene: TRBJ2-3; clone size: few; CDR3 length: 14; D gene: TRBD2; V gene: TRBV6-1
CDR3 DNA: TGTGCCAGCAGTTACAGGTGGGCAGGGCAGCACAATGAGCAGTTCTTC; CDR3 protein: CASSYRWAGQHNEQFF; J gene: TRBJ2-1; clone size: NA; CDR3 length: 16; D gene: NA; V gene: TRBV6-8
CDR3 DNA: TGTGCCAGCAGCATGACAGGCGGCCATAAGAACACTGAAGCTTTCTTT; CDR3 protein: CASSMTGGHKNTEAFF; J gene: TRBJ1-1; clone size: few; CDR3 length: 16; D gene: NA; V gene: TRBV7-8
CDR3 DNA: TGTGCCAGCAGTTCCCCCCTGGGGAGAGAAGCTCTCACAGATACGCAGTATTTT; CDR3 protein: CASSSPLGREALTDTQYF; J gene: TRBJ2-3; clone size: NA; CDR3 length: 18; D gene: NA; V gene: TRBV28
CDR3 DNA: TGTGCCACCAGTGATTCCCCCGGGGGACAGGGGGCGAACCCGGAGGAGCAGTTCTTC; CDR3 protein: CATSDSPGGQGANPEEQFF; J gene: TRBJ2-1; clone size: NA; CDR3 length: 19; D gene: TRBD1; V gene: TRBV24-1
CDR3 DNA: TGTGCCAGCAGCTTCCGGACGGGAGACTGGCCCCAGCATTTT; CDR3 protein: CASSFRTGDWPQHF; J gene: TRBJ1-5; clone size: few; CDR3 length: 14; D gene: NA; V gene: TRBV7-2